These 7 T cell receptor beta chains were all obtained from the same sample, sequenced in a study of blood T cell repertoires in COVID-19. Measured with immunoSEQ multiplex PCR; TCRdb has only the in-frame clones, and not every one. The sample lists roughly 30,000 clones; more than 75% were seen once. Sample: peripheral blood. The receptors stem from an older man with acute or convalescent COVID-19.

The chain has TRBV9 and TRBJ2-3; 7 bases line up with TRBD2. V lost 3 bases and J lost 3; bases outside the gene matches: 7. The CDR3 extends over 15 amino acids. CDR1 and CDR2 (germline): SGDLS, YYNGEE. The CDR3 sequence: CASSGEGLRTDTQYF. CDR3 DNA sequence: TGTGCCAGCAGCGGGGAGGGATTGAGGACAGATACGCAGTATTTT.

This chain links TRBV18 with TRBJ2-1; 9 positions agree with TRBD1. The CDR3 covers 14 residues. Germline V gene sequence: CDR1 KGHSH, CDR2 LQKENI. The junction had 3 bases not matched to a gene; V was cut back by 3 bases and J by 6 bases. CDR3: CASSPGTGRNEQFF. CDR3 coding DNA: TGTGCCAGCTCACCCGGGACAGGGCGCAATGAGCAGTTCTTC.

About this clone: One end of the junction does not line up with germline, which may come from a read error. This sequence joins TRBV3-1 (or the pseudogene TRBV3-2) and TRBJ2-1, with D perhaps TRBD2 (6 bases). This CDR3 spans 16 amino acids. Looked up from germline, CDR1 is LGHDT and CDR2 is YNNKEL (reference sequence). This chain's CDR3 is CARTGCRTPQPEGRIF. The CDR3 nucleotides are TGTGCCAGAACGGGCTGCCGGACGCCTCAACCGGAGGGCAGGATCTTC.

The rearrangement joins TRBV5-1 to TRBJ2-6, with unresolved D. Germline V gene lookup returns CDR1 SGHRS and CDR2 YFSETQ. Deletions cut 4 bases from V and 2 bases from J, with 13 bases between. The CDR3 runs to 16 residues. CDR3 DNA: TGCGCCAGCAGCCTTTCAACAGTGACTGGGGCCAACGTCCTGACTTTC. This translates into CASSLSTVTGANVLTF.

The CDR3 DNA reads TGCGCCAGCAGTCCTTCGCTAGCGGGGGACACAGATACGCAGTATTTT. This encodes CASSPSLAGDTDTQYF. The V and J genes are TRBV5-1 and TRBJ2-3; 10 nucleotides agree with TRBD2. Germline-derived CDR1 and CDR2 are SGHRS and YFSETQ. V dropped 5 bases and J dropped 2; count of bases not matched to a gene: 8. The CDR3 is 16 amino acids.

This chain connects TRBV28 to TRBJ1-2; 7 positions match TRBD1. The V gene's germline CDR1 is MDHEN and CDR2 SYDVKM. This CDR3 is built from 15 residues. Trimming cost V 2 bases and J 6 bases; bases outside gene matches: 9. CDR3 loop: CASSLPDRLKDGYTF. The DNA of the CDR3 is TGTGCCAGCAGTTTACCGGACAGGCTGAAGGATGGCTACACCTTC.

The chain links TRBV6-5 to TRBJ1-1; TRBD1 matches at 7 bases. There are 14 residues in the CDR3. Looked up from germline, CDR1 is MNHEY and CDR2 is SVGAGI. Trimming took 7 bases from V and 1 from J; bases not matched to a gene: 6. As DNA, the CDR3 is TGTGCCAGCACAGGGGGACCCAGGAACACTGAAGCTTTCTTT. Translated, it gives CASTGGPRNTEAFF.